One and the same sample provided the 9 T cell receptor beta chains below, sequenced in a study of immune evolution from preneoplasia to lung adenocarcinoma. The assay was immunoSEQ multiplex PCR, and TCRdb's table has in-frame clones only and misses some. The sample contains some 41,000 clones, less than 80% of which appear only once. The specimen sequenced was FFPE invasive lung adenocarcinoma tissue. The origin of the receptors is a person aged 55-75 years with lung adenocarcinoma.

This clone is categorized as medium-sized. The chain has TRBV5-1 and TRBJ2-1; 9 bases line up with TRBD1. Germline V CDR1 and CDR2: SGHRS, YFSETQ. J lost 11 bases, V lost 4 bases, and 7 bases had no gene match. The CDR3 loop spans 13 amino acids. The DNA of the CDR3 is TGCGCCAGCAGCCAGGGGACAGGGCAGCAGCAGTTCTTC. It is translated as CASSQGTGQQQFF.

This clone was counted a single time. This CDR3 reads CATLTPRGTFSTDTQYF. In DNA form, the CDR3 reads TGTGCCACGCTGACCCCTCGGGGCACGTTCAGCACAGATACGCAGTATTTT. This chain links TRBV10-3 with TRBJ2-3; tentatively, D is TRBD1 or TRBD2 (5 bases each). Trimming cost V 10 bases and J 0 bases, with 23 bases left between them. The CDR3 loop spans 17 amino acids. The V gene's germline CDR1 is ENHRY and CDR2 SYGVKD.

The chain employs TRBV7-8 and TRBJ1-5; a possible D gene is TRBD1 (6 bases). The CDR3 contains 16 residues. V lost 5 bases to trimming and J lost 0 bases, with 14 bases between them. Germline V lookup: CDR1 SGHVS, CDR2 FQNEAQ. The CDR3 protein is CASSLGDIHSNQPQHF. The CDR3, as DNA: TGTGCCAGCAGCCTGGGGGACATCCATAGCAATCAGCCCCAGCATTTT.

This clone was seen only a few times. V and J are TRBV14 and TRBJ2-3; 14 bases fit TRBD2. The CDR3 extends over 15 amino acids. J gave up 3 bases and V 8 bases, and 4 bases lay outside the gene matches. The V gene's germline CDR1 is SGHDN and CDR2 FVKESK. CDR3 region: CASGWTSGRTDTQYF. The CDR3 nucleotides read TGTGCCAGCGGTTGGACTAGCGGGAGGACAGATACGCAGTATTTT.

This clone was seen only a few times. The chain carries TRBV5-1 and TRBJ2-2; D remains unclear. The germline CDR1 and CDR2 sequences are SGHRS and YFSETQ. This CDR3 has 15 residues. Trimming took 4 bases from V and 3 from J, leaving 13 bases between them. CDR3 region: CASSPGQLDTGELFF. CDR3 DNA sequence: TGCGCCAGCAGCCCCGGGCAGTTGGACACCGGGGAGCTGTTTTTT. The full variable domain, its missing parts supplied by reference TRBV5-1 and TRBJ2-2, is KAGVTQTPRYLIKTRGQQVTLSCSPISGHRSVSWYQQTPGQGLQFLFEYFSETQRNKGNFPGRFSGRQFSNSRSEMNVSTLELGDSALYLCASSPGQLDTGELFFGEGSRLTVL.

The CDR3 is CASMDRKSTDTQYF. DNA for the CDR3: TGCGCCAGCATGGACAGGAAGAGCACAGATACGCAGTATTTT. The chain recombines TRBV10-2 with TRBJ2-3, with 7 bases aligning to TRBD1. The CDR3 is made up of 14 amino acids. Germline assignment: CDR1 WSHSY and CDR2 SAAADI. V lost 7 bases, J lost 0 bases, and 4 bases stayed unmatched.

The chain combines TRBV27 with TRBJ1-1, with D tentatively TRBD1 (5 bases). V lost 5 bases to trimming and J lost 1 base, with 11 bases between them. The CDR3 length is 14 residues. The germline V gene encodes CDR1 MNHEY and CDR2 SMNVEV (reference sequence). As DNA, the CDR3 is TGTGCCAGCAGTCCGGGACTTTCGAACACTGAAGCTTTCTTT. It specifies CASSPGLSNTEAFF.

CDR3 amino acids: CASSVRSGQGGEQYF. The DNA for the CDR3 is TGCGCCAGCAGCGTGCGAAGCGGACAGGGAGGCGAGCAGTACTTC. J is TRBJ2-7 and V is TRBV5-1; the match to TRBD1 covers 8 bases. This CDR3 has 15 residues. With 4 bases clipped from V and 6 bases from J, the junction kept 12 bases outside the gene matches. From germline, CDR1 is SGHRS and CDR2 YFSETQ.

The chain uses TRBV10-3 and TRBJ2-1; the match to TRBD2 covers 16 bases. CDR1 ENHRY and CDR2 SYGVKD come from the germline V gene. The ends lost 8 bases at V and 10 bases at J; junction bases unmatched: 8. CDR3 length: 15 amino acids. The CDR3 region is CAIGLGLAGGGEQFF. DNA of the CDR3: TGTGCCATCGGCCTGGGACTAGCGGGAGGGGGAGAGCAGTTCTTC.